The present entry profiles one T cell receptor beta chain with its context. Germline loops: CDR1 SEHNR, CDR2 FQNEAQ (reference sequence). The CDR3 loop spans 13 amino acids. Trimming cost V 6 bases and J 4 bases, with 12 bases left between them. These data come from a study of blood T cells in healthy people across ages. Using a J-beta primer mix together with a sample-barcoded 5' primer, a second PCR was run for roughly 7 to 11 cycles. Through a template-switch adaptor with 12 random nucleotides, each cDNA molecule received a tag. Each CDR3 protein is one row after TCRdb ran MiXCR on the 5' RACE reads. The sample records 540,000 or so distinct CDR3 sequences, 24% being singletons. This same sample was also part of a study on T cells of mothers and their children. This second study notes: cDNA was synthesized from all extracted RNA at roughly 1.6 ug per reaction. Overlap in related mother-child pairs always slightly exceeded unrelated pairs, never significantly.

This TCR was sampled from a boy under 18 in good health. This sequence joins TRBV7-9 and TRBJ1-1; D gene ambiguous. Sequences were obtained from blood. The CDR3 nucleotides are TGTGCCAGCAGGGAGGGTTGGAGCACTGAAGCTTTCTTT. Its protein product is CASREGWSTEAFF.